The present entry profiles one T cell receptor beta chain with its context. What this receptor recognizes is not known. The sample holds no much larger clone one base away, and base qualities are not on file. Participants were included only if at least one PBMC sample before ART initiation and at least two post-ART samples were available. Every participant with HIV received treatment in the United States of America. Before DNA extraction, cryopreserved samples of about 1-11 million PBMC were thawed and then washed. At the time of the earliest PBMC sample for each participant with HIV, ages ranged from roughly 23 to 60 years. PBMC samples were contributed by each participant from 1-4 timepoints before ART initiation and 2-8 timepoints after ART initiation, with a median of 7 samples. For every participant, serial HIV viral load, CD4+ T-cell count, ART history and demographic data were obtained. A Qiagen kit on a QIAcube was used to extract genomic DNA from unsorted PBMC, with samples processed in batches of 12.

This specimen comes from a study of long-term antiretroviral therapy in people with HIV (dated by TCRdb to 2021 to 2024). Background on the whole study: Collection of the earliest samples took place about a decade ahead of the 2015 WHO recommendation for immediate ART, at a time when ART was typically delayed until CD4 counts fell. A total of around 200 cryopreserved PBMC samples were contributed to the cohort by 30 adults with confirmed HIV infection, with samples collected serially over a mean of around 6 years (range 1-12). No cross-contamination during QIAcube processing was seen in test extractions of a monoclonal T-cell line run alongside roughly 35 polyclonal samples. A retrospective serial study tested whether changes in peripheral blood TRB repertoire composition and diversity were associated with ART initiation and durable HIV suppression. Of the approximately 28 participants with HIV, about twelve were female. The full study reports these points: Because PBMC availability was limited, only the TCR beta chain was sequenced, with no alpha chain pairing. The repertoire was dominated across all time points by expanded TRB clones identified before ART initiation, although this dominance was seen to fluctuate and to decrease in many PLHIV after ART. No data were available on ART adherence, viral resistance or therapy changes, limiting inferences about post-ART repertoire changes. The samples span the years 2004 to 2017, and the ART regimens used at that time may not be as effective as current regimens. Because pre-ART samples had limited cell numbers, unsorted PBMC were profiled rather than sorted CD4+ and CD8+ T cells. Compared with controls, HIV repertoires had narrower CDR3 length ranges, and the network structure pointed to an antigen-experienced repertoire that shifted only slightly toward naive after ART. A significant increase in TRB diversity was found to be associated with ART initiation, although TRB diversity was observed to remain significantly below that of transplant donor controls even after long-term ART.

Deletion took 7 bases off V and 0 bases off J, with a span of 9 bases between the germline ends. The CDR3 goes from the cysteine to the phenylalanine over 14 residues. Just CDR3 DNA is preserved here, 42 bases in frame from base 1. Via the germline V gene, CDR1 is SNHLY and CDR2 FYNNEI. Sequencing of the TRB variable region was done with the immunoSEQ hsTCRB v3.0 assay at survey level resolution. A depth of roughly 35,000-55,000 T-cell genomes per sample was targeted for TRB sequencing. An Illumina MiSeq with a v3 150-cycle kit was used to sequence the pooled TRB libraries. Concerning the study's data processing: Repertoire analysis was performed in R inside a reproducible Nextflow workflow that covered QC, data transformation and analysis. LymphoSeq2, an R package for exploring AIRR-Seq data, was used to implement custom analyses. Several samples that produced fewer than 5000 total TRB sequences were removed, so some 190 HIV repertoires were analyzed. Among the 170 to 200 retained HIV repertoires, more than 55 were collected before ART initiation and 120 to 140 after ART initiation. Repertoires were downsampled to 5000 TRB nucleotide sequences, and summary statistics were averaged over 100 downsampling iterations. TRB sequences were retained for analysis only if CDR3 regions of at least seven amino acids were present. Diversity was assessed using a clonality score derived from Shannon entropy and using the Gini coefficient. In repertoire networks, the top 5000 CDR3 amino acid sequences were linked whenever an edit distance of one separated two sequences. GLIPH2 predicted antigen specificity groups and MHC restriction for TRB CDR3 amino acid sequences. Known CMV, EBV, HIV or tissue antigen associations were flagged by matching CDR3 amino acid sequences against VDJdb and McPAS-TCR. Pre-ART, post-ART and control groups were compared with Wilcoxon signed-rank tests and Holm-Bonferroni correction. As stored in TCRdb, this immuneACCESS dataset retains in-frame rearrangements with V and J assigned. A fraction of the clones does not appear; measured against another copy, unresolved V genes explain less than half of the discrepancy, and the remainder lacks a known reason. That table furnishes V, J and clone size, whereas the DNA furnished D and trimming. This sample comprises roughly 17,000 clones, 91% of them detected only once. Approximately 10% of the sample comes from the top ten.

The rearrangement joined TRBV2 to TRBJ2-2, with the D gene not confidently named. Sequences were derived from unsorted PBMCs, sampled 3 years after starting antiretroviral therapy. The TCR sequence derives from a man aged 50 or older with HIV. The CDR3 protein is CASTSGANTGELFF. In nucleotide form, the sequence is TGTGCCAGCACTTCCGGAGCGAACACCGGGGAGCTGTTTTTT.